The 21 T cell receptor beta chains below all came from one sample that was sequenced in a study of blood T cell repertoires in COVID-19. Only in-frame clones appear in the TCRdb table, and some are missing; sequencing was by immunoSEQ multiplex PCR. Here the sample spans hundreds of thousands of clones, approximately 84% being singletons. Material: PBMCs or T cells enriched from blood (not recorded which). All receptors derive from a woman in her twenties or thirties who had recovered from COVID-19.

The gene calls are TRBV5-4 and TRBJ2-7; 8 bases match TRBD2. With V trimmed by 4 bases and J by 7 bases, 19 bases remained unmatched. CDR3 length equals 17 residues. Germline V gene lookup returns CDR1 SGHNT and CDR2 YYREEE (reference sequence). In DNA, the CDR3 is TGTGCCAGCAGCCTGAAATCCTCTAGCGGGTTAACAGATGAGCAGTACTTC. This encodes CASSLKSSSGLTDEQYF. Drawing the rest from reference TRBV5-4 and TRBJ2-7, the complete variable domain is ETGVTQSPTHLIKTRGQQVTLRCSSQSGHNTVSWYQQALGQGPQFIFQYYREEENGRGNFPPRFSGLQFPNYSSELNVNALELDDSALYLCASSLKSSSGLTDEQYFGPGTRLTVT.

J is TRBJ1-1 and V is TRBV5-1; 7 bases are a match to TRBD1. The CDR3 extends over 16 amino acids. Germline V lookup: CDR1 SGHRS, CDR2 YFSETQ. V was clipped by 5 bases and J by 2 bases; unmatched bases: 12. The DNA of the CDR3 is TGCGCCAGCAGATACGCCGCGGGACAGCTTAACACTGAAGCTTTCTTT. It translates to CASRYAAGQLNTEAFF. The full variable domain, with the rest looked up from reference TRBV5-1 and TRBJ1-1, is KAGVTQTPRYLIKTRGQQVTLSCSPISGHRSVSWYQQTPGQGLQFLFEYFSETQRNKGNFPGRFSGRQFSNSRSEMNVSTLELGDSALYLCASRYAAGQLNTEAFFGQGTRLTVV.

This chain links TRBV4-2 with TRBJ2-5; 7 positions agree with TRBD2. From germline, CDR1 is LGHNA and CDR2 YNFKEQ. CDR3 length: 16 amino acids. The V segment lost 1 base and the J segment 5 bases; nucleotides outside the gene matches: 10. The CDR3 DNA follows: TGTGCCAGCAGCCAAGTTCAGGGCGGGAGTGGGGAGACCCAGTACTTC. It specifies CASSQVQGGSGETQYF.

CDR3 sequence: CASSPTGREEKLFF. CDR3 sequence (DNA): TGTGCCAGCAGCCCCACAGGGAGGGAAGAAAAACTGTTTTTT. V and J are TRBV7-9 and TRBJ1-4; D might be TRBD1 (6 bases). CDR1 is SEHNR and CDR2 is FQNEAQ in the germline V gene (reference sequence). V was trimmed by 5 bases and J by 8 bases, leaving 15 bases between them. The CDR3 is 14 residues long.

This chain links TRBV29-1 with TRBJ1-1; 9 bases map to TRBD1. The CDR3 extends over 13 amino acids. V lost 4 bases and J lost 1; bases outside the gene matches: 1. Germline CDR1 reads SQVTM; CDR2 reads ANQGSEA. The CDR3 is CSVAGQGNTEAFF. For the CDR3, the DNA is TGCAGCGTTGCGGGACAGGGGAACACTGAAGCTTTCTTT.

This clone was seen a handful of times. The rearrangement uses TRBV6-5 and TRBJ2-7; 9 nucleotides line up with TRBD1. The CDR3 totals 14 residues. Losses at the gene ends were 8 bases for V and 2 bases for J; bases not matched to a gene: 7. Germline V gives CDR1 MNHEY, CDR2 SVGAGI. The CDR3 protein is CASADRGNPYEQYF. The CDR3 DNA is TGTGCCAGCGCGGACAGGGGAAACCCCTACGAGCAGTACTTC.

The table lists this clone with a few counts. V gene TRBV7-8 combines with J gene TRBJ2-7, with TRBD1 matching 12 bases. Germline V lookup: CDR1 SGHVS, CDR2 FQNEAQ. This CDR3 has 19 amino acids. The junction had 16 bases not matched to a gene; V was cut back by 5 bases and J by 2 bases. The CDR3 bases are TGTGCCAGCAGCCAGTACCCCCCCCCAGGGACAGGGGGCCCCTACGAGCAGTACTTC. This encodes CASSQYPPPGTGGPYEQYF.

The chain is built from TRBV7-9 and TRBJ2-1, with 11 bases identical to TRBD2. This CDR3 region has 16 residues. After removal of 1 base from V and 7 bases from J, the junction contained 6 bases not matched to a gene. Per germline, CDR1 SEHNR and CDR2 FQNEAQ (reference sequence). The DNA for the CDR3 is TGTGCCAGCAGCTTAGGGCTAGCGGGAGGCTGGAATGAGCAGTTCTTC. Its translation is CASSLGLAGGWNEQFF.

This clone was observed a few times. The chain couples TRBV5-1 to TRBJ1-1, with TRBD1 as a possible D gene (6 bases). Germline V lookup: CDR1 SGHRS, CDR2 YFSETQ. V was trimmed by 4 bases and J by 3 bases, leaving 10 bases between them. The CDR3 has 13 amino acids. CDR3 bases: TGCGCCAGCAGCACAACAGGGTACACTGAAGCTTTCTTT. Its protein is CASSTTGYTEAFF.

The chain is built from TRBV27 and TRBJ1-6; D gene uncertain. This CDR3 has 14 amino acids. The germline CDR1 and CDR2 sequences are MNHEY and SMNVEV (reference sequence). V dropped 2 bases and J dropped 7 bases, with 9 bases sitting between them. The CDR3: CASSLVVNNSPLHF. CDR3 bases: TGTGCCAGCAGTTTAGTAGTGAACAATTCACCCCTCCACTTT.

The genes are TRBV28 and TRBJ1-5, with D unclear. The CDR3 sequence is 14 residues long. Trimming left V 2 bases short and J 2 bases short, with 7 bases between. Germline values: CDR1 MDHEN, CDR2 SYDVKM. The DNA for the CDR3 is TGTGCCAGCAGTTTAAGATTAGGCAATCAGCCCCAGCATTTT. Translated, it gives CASSLRLGNQPQHF.

The gene calls are TRBV30 and TRBJ1-1; D is uncertain. Trimming removed 5 bases at V and 3 bases at J, with 13 bases between. CDR3 length: 13 residues. Germline V CDR1 and CDR2: GTSNPN, SVGIG (reference sequence). CDR3 nucleotide sequence: TGTGCCTGGGGTCGTATGGAGCACACTGAAGCTTTCTTT. Translating it yields CAWGRMEHTEAFF.

This chain uses TRBV6-2 or TRBV6-3 with TRBJ2-3, with 11 bases identical to TRBD2. CDR1 MNHEY and CDR2 SVGEGT come from the germline V gene. Germline trimming cut 0 bases from V and 2 bases from J; bases unmatched to any gene: 7. This CDR3 has 18 amino acids. The CDR3 DNA follows: TGTGCCAGCAGTTACTCCCTGGGACTAGCGGCCTCCACAGATACGCAGTATTTT. It specifies CASSYSLGLAASTDTQYF.

This clone was counted between two and nine times. The gene calls are TRBV30 and TRBJ1-6, with 7 bases identical to TRBD1. This CDR3 spans 15 amino acids. Germline assignment: CDR1 GTSNPN and CDR2 SVGIG (reference sequence). J gave up 6 bases and V 2 bases, and 7 bases lay outside the gene matches. The CDR3 here is CAWSSRTGGNSPLHF. CDR3 coding DNA: TGTGCCTGGAGTTCACGGACAGGAGGTAATTCACCCCTCCACTTT.

The chain is built from TRBV3-1 (or the pseudogene TRBV3-2) and TRBJ2-5; weak D call: TRBD2 (5 bases). Germline-derived CDR1 and CDR2 are LGHDT and YNNKEL (reference sequence). The CDR3 loop spans 17 amino acids. The V end lost 0 bases, the J end lost 5 bases, and 19 bases lay between the germline ends. The CDR3 reads CASSQDLLAYEGETQYF. CDR3 sequence (DNA): TGTGCCAGCAGCCAAGATCTCCTAGCTTATGAAGGGGAGACCCAGTACTTC.

The gene calls are TRBV3-1 (or the pseudogene TRBV3-2) and TRBJ1-1, with TRBD1 matching over 8 bases. CDR3 length: 12 amino acids. The V and J ends lost 3 bases and 11 bases, in that order; junction bases with no gene match: 5. CDR1 and CDR2 from the germline V gene are LGHDT and YNNKEL (reference sequence). CDR3 nucleotides: TGTGCCAGCAGCCAGTACAGGGGGGACGCTTTCTTT. Protein sequence: CASSQYRGDAFF.

This rearrangement joins TRBV5-8 to TRBJ2-2; 7 nucleotides agree with TRBD2. The germline V gene has CDR1 SGHTS and CDR2 YDEGEE. The CDR3 spans 14 residues. The junction had 2 bases not matched to a gene; V was cut back by 0 bases and J by 6 bases. The CDR3 is CASSLVLAAGELFF. The CDR3 DNA reads TGTGCCAGCAGCTTGGTCCTAGCGGCCGGGGAGCTGTTTTTT.

The chain employs TRBV7-2 and TRBJ2-1; D gene uncertain. The germline CDR1 and CDR2 sequences are SGHTA and FQGNSA. V was trimmed by 1 base and J by 7 bases, leaving 8 bases between them. CDR3 length: 13 amino acids. The CDR3 DNA is TGTGCCAGCAGCTTAGGACTGCCTAATGAGCAGTTCTTC. Encoded protein: CASSLGLPNEQFF.

The DNA for the CDR3 is TGTGCCAGCTCACCACCATTCGGGTTAAGGAAAGAGACCCAGTACTTC. As protein: CASSPPFGLRKETQYF. The rearrangement joins TRBV18 to TRBJ2-5; no definite D call. V lost 0 bases and J 3 bases, leaving 14 bases between the germline ends. The germline V gene encodes CDR1 KGHSH and CDR2 LQKENI. The CDR3 has 16 amino acids.

The chain uses TRBV19 and TRBJ1-5; D is ambiguous. Looked up from germline, CDR1 is LNHDA and CDR2 is SQIVND (reference sequence). Deletions cut 5 bases from V and 0 bases from J, with 8 bases between. The CDR3 is 14 amino acids. The CDR3 protein is CASSPGVSNQPQHF. The DNA for the CDR3 is TGTGCCAGTAGTCCCGGGGTTAGCAATCAGCCCCAGCATTTT.

This clone showed up just a few times. The chain uses TRBV2 and TRBJ1-2, with 7 bases identical to TRBD1. V was pared by 7 bases and J by 7 bases, with 3 bases of the junction left unmatched. Germline V gene data show CDR1 as SNHLY and CDR2 as FYNNEI. The CDR3 totals 11 residues. As DNA, the CDR3 is TGTGCCAGCAACCGGGACAGTGGCTACACCTTC. Translated: CASNRDSGYTF. Full variable domain (missing parts from reference TRBV2 and TRBJ1-2): EPEVTQTPSHQVTQMGQEVILRCVPISNHLYFYWYRQILGQKVEFLVSFYNNEISEKSEIFDDQFSVERPDGSNFTLKIRSTKLEDSAMYFCASNRDSGYTFGSGTRLTVV.